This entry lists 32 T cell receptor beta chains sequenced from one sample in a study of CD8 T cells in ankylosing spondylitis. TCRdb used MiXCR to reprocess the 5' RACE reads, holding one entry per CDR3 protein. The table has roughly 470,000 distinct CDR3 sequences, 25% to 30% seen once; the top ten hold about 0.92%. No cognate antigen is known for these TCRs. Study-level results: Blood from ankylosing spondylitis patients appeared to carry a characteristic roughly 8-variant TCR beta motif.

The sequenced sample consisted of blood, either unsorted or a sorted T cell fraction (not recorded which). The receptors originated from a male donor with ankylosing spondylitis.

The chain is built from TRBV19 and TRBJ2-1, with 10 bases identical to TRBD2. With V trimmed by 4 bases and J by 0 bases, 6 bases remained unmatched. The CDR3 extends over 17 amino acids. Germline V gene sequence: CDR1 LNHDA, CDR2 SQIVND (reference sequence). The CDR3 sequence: CASSRGASGSSYNEQFF. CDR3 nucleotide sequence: TGTGCCAGTAGTAGGGGAGCTAGCGGGAGCTCCTACAATGAGCAGTTCTTC.

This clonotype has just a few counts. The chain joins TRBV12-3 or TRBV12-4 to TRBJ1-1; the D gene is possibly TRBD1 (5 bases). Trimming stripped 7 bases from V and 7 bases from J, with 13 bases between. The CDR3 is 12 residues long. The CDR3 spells CASTPQGLEAFF. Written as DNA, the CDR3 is TGTGCCAGCACCCCCCAGGGCCTTGAAGCTTTCTTT.

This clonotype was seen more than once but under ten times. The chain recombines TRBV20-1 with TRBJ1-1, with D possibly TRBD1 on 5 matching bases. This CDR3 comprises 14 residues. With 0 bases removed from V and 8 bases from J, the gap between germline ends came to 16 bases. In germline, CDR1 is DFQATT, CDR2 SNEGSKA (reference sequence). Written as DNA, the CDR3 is TGCAGTGCTAGAGAGGGAATGGGGGTCGCGGAAGCTTTCTTT. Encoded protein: CSAREGMGVAEAFF.

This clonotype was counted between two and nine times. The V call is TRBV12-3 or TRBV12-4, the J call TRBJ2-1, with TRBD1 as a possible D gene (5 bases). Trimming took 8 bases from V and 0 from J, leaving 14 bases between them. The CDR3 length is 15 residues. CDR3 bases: TGTGCCAGCGGACACTCTCTGAGCTCCTACAATGAGCAGTTCTTC. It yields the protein CASGHSLSSYNEQFF.

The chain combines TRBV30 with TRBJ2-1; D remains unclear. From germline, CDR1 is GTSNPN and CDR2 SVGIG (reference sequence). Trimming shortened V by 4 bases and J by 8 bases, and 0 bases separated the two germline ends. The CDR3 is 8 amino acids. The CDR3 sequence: CAWNEQFF. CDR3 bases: TGTGCCTGGAATGAGCAGTTCTTC.

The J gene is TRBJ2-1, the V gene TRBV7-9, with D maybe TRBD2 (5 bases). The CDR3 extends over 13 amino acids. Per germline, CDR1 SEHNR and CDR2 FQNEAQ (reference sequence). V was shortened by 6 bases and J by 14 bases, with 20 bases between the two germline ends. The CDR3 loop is CASSRGSDQLEFF. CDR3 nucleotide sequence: TGTGCCAGCAGTCGAGGGTCGGACCAGTTGGAGTTCTTC.

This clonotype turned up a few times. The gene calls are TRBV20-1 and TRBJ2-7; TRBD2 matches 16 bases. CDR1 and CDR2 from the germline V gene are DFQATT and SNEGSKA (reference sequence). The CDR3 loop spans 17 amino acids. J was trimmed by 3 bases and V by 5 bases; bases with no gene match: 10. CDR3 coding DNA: TGCAGTGCTGCGGGACTAGCGGGAGGGCCAGGCCTCTACGAGCAGTACTTC. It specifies CSAAGLAGGPGLYEQYF.

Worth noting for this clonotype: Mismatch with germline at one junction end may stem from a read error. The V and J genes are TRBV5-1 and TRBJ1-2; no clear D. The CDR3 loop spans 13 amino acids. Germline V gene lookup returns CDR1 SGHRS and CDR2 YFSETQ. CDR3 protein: CASSFTNHYSYTF. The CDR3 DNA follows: TGCGCCAGCAGCTTTACAAACCACTATAGCTACACCTTC.

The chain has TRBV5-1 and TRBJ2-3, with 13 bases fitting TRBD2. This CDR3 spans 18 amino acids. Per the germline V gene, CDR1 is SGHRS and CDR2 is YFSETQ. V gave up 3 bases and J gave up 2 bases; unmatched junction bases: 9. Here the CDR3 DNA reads TGCGCCAGCAGCTCAAGCCAACTAGCGGGAGGGATCACAGATACGCAGTATTTT. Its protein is CASSSSQLAGGITDTQYF. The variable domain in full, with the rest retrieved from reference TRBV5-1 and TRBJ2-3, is KAGVTQTPRYLIKTRGQQVTLSCSPISGHRSVSWYQQTPGQGLQFLFEYFSETQRNKGNFPGRFSGRQFSNSRSEMNVSTLELGDSALYLCASSSSQLAGGITDTQYFGPGTRLTVL.

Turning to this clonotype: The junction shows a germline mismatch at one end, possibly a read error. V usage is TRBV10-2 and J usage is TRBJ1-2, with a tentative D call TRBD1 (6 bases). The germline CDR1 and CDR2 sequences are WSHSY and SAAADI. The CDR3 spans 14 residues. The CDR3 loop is CASSESGHNYSYTF. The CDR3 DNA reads TGCGCCAGCAGTGAGTCGGGACATAACTATAGCTACACCTTC.

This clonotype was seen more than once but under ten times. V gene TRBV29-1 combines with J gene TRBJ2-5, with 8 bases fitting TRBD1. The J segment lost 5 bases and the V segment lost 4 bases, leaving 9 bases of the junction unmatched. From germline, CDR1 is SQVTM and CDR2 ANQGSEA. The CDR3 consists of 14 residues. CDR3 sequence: CSVGVQGARETQYF. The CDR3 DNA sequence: TGCAGCGTTGGGGTGCAGGGGGCCAGGGAGACCCAGTACTTC.

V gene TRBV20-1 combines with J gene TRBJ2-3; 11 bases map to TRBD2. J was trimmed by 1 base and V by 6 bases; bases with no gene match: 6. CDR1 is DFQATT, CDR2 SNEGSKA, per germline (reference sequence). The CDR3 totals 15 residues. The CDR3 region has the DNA TGCAGTGCGCTGAGACTAGCGGGACGCACAGATACGCAGTATTTT. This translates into CSALRLAGRTDTQYF.

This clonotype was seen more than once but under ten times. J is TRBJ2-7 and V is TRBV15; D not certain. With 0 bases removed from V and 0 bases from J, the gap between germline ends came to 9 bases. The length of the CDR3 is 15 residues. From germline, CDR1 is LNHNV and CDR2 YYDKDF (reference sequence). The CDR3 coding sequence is TGTGCCACCAGCAGAGAACAGACCAGCTCCTACGAGCAGTACTTC. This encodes CATSREQTSSYEQYF. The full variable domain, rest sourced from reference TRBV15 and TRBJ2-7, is DAMVIQNPRYQVTQFGKPVTLSCSQTLNHNVMYWYQQKSSQAPKLLFHYYDKDFNNEADTPDNFQSRRPNTSFCFLDIRSPGLGDTAMYLCATSREQTSSYEQYFGPGTRLTVT.

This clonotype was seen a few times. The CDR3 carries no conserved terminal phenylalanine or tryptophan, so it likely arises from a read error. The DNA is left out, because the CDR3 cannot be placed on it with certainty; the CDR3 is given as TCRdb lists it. The CDR3 sequence is CATSPYHFGQDGV. The chain is built from TRBV2 and TRBJ1-6; TRBD1 is taken as the D call from the table, unchecked against the DNA. The CDR3 extends over 13 residues, inclusive of both ends. Germline CDR1 and CDR2: SNHLY and FYNNEI.

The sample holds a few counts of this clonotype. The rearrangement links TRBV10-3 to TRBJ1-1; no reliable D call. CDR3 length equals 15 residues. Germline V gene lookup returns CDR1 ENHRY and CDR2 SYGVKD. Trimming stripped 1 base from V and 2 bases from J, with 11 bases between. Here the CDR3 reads CAISELETVNTEAFF. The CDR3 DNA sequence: TGTGCCATCAGTGAGTTAGAGACGGTTAACACTGAAGCTTTCTTT.

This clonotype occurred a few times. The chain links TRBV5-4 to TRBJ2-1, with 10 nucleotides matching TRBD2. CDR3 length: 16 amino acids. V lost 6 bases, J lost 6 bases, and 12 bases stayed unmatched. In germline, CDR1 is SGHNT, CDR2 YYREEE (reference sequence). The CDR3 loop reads CASTLSSGRAANEQFF. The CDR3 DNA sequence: TGTGCCAGCACCCTGTCCAGCGGGAGGGCCGCCAATGAGCAGTTCTTC.

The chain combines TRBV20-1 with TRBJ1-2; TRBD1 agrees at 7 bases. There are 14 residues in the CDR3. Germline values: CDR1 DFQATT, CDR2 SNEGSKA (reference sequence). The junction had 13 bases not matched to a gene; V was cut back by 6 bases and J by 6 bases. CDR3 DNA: TGCAGTGCCCACTCAACAGGGGTTATCAATGGCTACACCTTC. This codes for CSAHSTGVINGYTF.

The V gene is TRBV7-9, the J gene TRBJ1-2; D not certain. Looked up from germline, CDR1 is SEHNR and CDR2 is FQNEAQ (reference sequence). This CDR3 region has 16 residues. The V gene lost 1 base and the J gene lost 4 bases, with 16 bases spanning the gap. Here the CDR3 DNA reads TGTGCCAGCAGCTTAGATTGGAGACCGACTCCCTATGGCTACACCTTC. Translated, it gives CASSLDWRPTPYGYTF.

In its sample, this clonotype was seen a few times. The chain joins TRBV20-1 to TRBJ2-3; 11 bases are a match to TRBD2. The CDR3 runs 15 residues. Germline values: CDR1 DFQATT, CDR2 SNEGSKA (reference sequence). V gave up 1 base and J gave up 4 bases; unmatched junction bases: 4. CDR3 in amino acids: CSARVSGRAPDTQYF. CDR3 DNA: TGCAGTGCTAGAGTTAGCGGGAGGGCTCCAGATACGCAGTATTTT.

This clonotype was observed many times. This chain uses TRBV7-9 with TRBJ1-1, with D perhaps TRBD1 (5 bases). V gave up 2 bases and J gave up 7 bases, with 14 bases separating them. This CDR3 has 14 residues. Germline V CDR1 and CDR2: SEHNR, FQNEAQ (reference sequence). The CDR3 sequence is CASSLQGVGDEAFF. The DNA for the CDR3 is TGTGCCAGCAGCTTACAGGGTGTTGGTGATGAAGCTTTCTTT. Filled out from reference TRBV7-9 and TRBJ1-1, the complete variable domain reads DTGVSQNPRHKITKRGQNVTFRCDPISEHNRLYWYRQTLGQGPEFLTYFQNEAQLEKSRLLSDRFSAERPKGSFSTLEIQRTEQGDSAMYLCASSLQGVGDEAFFGQGTRLTVV.

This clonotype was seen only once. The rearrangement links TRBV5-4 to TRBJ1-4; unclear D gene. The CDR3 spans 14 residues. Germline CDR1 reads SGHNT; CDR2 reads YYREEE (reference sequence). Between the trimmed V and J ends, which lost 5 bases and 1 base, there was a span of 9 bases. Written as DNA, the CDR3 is TGTGCCAGCAGTTGGGGAAAAACTAATGAAAAACTGTTTTTT. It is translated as CASSWGKTNEKLFF.

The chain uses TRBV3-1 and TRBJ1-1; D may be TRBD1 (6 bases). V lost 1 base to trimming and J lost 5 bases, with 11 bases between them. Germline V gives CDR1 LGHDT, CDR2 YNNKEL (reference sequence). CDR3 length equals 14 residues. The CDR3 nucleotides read TGTGCCAGCAGCCAAGGAATAGGGGGAACTGAAGCTTTCTTT. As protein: CASSQGIGGTEAFF.

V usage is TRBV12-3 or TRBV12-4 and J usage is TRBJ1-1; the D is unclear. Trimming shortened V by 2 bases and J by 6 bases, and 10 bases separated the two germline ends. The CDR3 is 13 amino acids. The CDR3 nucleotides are TGTGCCAGCAGTTTATACGTAGCGGCTGAAGCTTTCTTT. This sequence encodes CASSLYVAAEAFF.

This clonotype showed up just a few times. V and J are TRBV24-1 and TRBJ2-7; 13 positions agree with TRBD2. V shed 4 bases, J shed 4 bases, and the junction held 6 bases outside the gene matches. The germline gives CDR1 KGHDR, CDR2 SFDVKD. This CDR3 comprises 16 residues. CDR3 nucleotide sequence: TGTGCCACCAGTGACCTGGGACTAGCGGGACAGTACGAGCAGTACTTC. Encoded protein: CATSDLGLAGQYEQYF.

CDR3 bases: TGTGCCAGCAGTTATTCGAGGTTTACCCACGGAGAGCAGTTCTTC. It codes for CASSYSRFTHGEQFF. J is TRBJ2-1 and V is TRBV6-2 or TRBV6-3; no definite D call. CDR1 and CDR2 from the germline V gene are MNHEY and SVGEGT. Trimming shortened V by 3 bases and J by 10 bases, and 19 bases separated the two germline ends. This CDR3 region has 15 residues.

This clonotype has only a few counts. CDR3 loop: CASSGTGSLQETQYF. The CDR3 region has the DNA TGCGCCAGCAGCGGAACAGGGAGCCTCCAAGAGACCCAGTACTTC. The chain joins TRBV5-1 to TRBJ2-5; D may be TRBD1 (6 bases). The CDR3 contains 15 residues. The germline V gene encodes CDR1 SGHRS and CDR2 YFSETQ. Trimming cost V 4 bases and J 1 base, with 14 bases left between them.

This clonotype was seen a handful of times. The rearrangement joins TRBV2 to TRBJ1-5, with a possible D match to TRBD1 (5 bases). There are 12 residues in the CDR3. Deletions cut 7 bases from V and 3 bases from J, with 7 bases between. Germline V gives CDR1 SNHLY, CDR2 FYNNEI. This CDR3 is CASMGDNQPQHF. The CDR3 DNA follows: TGTGCCAGCATGGGGGACAATCAGCCCCAGCATTTT. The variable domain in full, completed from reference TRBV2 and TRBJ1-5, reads EPEVTQTPSHQVTQMGQEVILRCVPISNHLYFYWYRQILGQKVEFLVSFYNNEISEKSEIFDDQFSVERPDGSNFTLKIRSTKLEDSAMYFCASMGDNQPQHFGDGTRLSIL.

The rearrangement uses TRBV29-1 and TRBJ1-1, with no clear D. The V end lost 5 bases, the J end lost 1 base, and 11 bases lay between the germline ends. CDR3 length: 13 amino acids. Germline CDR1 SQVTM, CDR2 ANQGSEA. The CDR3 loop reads CSVCFGENTEAFF. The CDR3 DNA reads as TGCAGCGTTTGCTTTGGGGAGAACACTGAAGCTTTCTTT.

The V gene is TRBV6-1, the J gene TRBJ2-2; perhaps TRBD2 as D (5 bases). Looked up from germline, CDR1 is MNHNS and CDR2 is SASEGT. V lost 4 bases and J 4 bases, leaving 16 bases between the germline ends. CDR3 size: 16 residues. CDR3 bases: TGTGCCAGCAGTGCAAGGAGGCGGGTAGCCACCGGGGAGCTGTTTTTT. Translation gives CASSARRRVATGELFF.

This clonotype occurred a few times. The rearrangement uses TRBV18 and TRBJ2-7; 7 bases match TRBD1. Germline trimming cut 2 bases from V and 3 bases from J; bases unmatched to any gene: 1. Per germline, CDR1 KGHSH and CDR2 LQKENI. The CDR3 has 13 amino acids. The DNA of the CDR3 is TGTGCCAGCTCACCAGGACAGGACTACGAGCAGTACTTC. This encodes CASSPGQDYEQYF.

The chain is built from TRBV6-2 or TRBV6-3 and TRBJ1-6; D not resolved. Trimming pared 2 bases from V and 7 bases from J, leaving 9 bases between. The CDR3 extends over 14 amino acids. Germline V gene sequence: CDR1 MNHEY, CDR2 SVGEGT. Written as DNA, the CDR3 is TGTGCCAGCAGTTACGGGTCCTCGAATTCACCCCTCCACTTT. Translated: CASSYGSSNSPLHF.

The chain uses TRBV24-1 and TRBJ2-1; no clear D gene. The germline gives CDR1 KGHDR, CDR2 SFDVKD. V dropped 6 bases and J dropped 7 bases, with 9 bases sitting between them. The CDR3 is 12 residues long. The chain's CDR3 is CATSSPWNEQFF. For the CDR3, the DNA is TGTGCCACCAGTTCACCTTGGAATGAGCAGTTCTTC.